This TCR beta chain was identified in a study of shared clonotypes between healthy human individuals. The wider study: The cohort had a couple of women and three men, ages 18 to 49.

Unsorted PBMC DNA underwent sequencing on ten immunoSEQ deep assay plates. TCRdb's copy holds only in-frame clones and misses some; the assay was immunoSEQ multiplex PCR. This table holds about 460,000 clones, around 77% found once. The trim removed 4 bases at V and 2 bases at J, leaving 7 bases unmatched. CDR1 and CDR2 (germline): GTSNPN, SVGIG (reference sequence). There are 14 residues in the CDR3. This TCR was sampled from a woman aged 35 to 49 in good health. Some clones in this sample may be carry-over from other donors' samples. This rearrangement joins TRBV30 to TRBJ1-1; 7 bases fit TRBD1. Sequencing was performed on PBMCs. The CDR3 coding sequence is TGTGCCTGGACCAGTTCAGGGGGAAACACTGAAGCTTTCTTT. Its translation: CAWTSSGGNTEAFF.